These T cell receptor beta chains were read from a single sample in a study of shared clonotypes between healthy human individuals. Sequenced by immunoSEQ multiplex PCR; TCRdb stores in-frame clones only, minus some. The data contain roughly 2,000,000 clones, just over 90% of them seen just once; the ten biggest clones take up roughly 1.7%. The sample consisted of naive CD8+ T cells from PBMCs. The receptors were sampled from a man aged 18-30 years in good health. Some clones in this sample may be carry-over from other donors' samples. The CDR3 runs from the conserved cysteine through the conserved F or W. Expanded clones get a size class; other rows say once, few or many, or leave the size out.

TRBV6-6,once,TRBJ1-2,CASSLLILGDYGYTF
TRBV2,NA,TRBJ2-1,CASSERWEEYGTSSYNEQFF
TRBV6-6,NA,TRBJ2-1,CASSGPSDDEQFF
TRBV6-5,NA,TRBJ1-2,CASSSGTGGRYGYTF
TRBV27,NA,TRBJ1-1,CASTHSAGHLATEAFF
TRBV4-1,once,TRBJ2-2,CASSQTGNTGELFF
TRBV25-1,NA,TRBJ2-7,CASSERRLGYEQYF
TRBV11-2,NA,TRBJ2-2,CASSLGALRAGELFF
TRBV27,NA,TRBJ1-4,CASSPTPGATNEKLFF
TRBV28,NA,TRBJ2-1,CASSPTEDSYNEQFF
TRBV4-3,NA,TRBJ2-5,CASSQGPGGTAQETQYF
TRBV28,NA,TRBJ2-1,CASSWSPGQTYNEQFF
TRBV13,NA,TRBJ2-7,CASSFSGRAYEQYF
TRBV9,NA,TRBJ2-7,CASSAGVGGPYEQYF
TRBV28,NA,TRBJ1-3,CASSFLGQLSSGNTIYF
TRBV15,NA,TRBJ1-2,CATSIGTGGDGYTF
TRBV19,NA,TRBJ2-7,CASSIGTSGRSYEQYF
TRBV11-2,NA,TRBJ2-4,CASSSGVSSSDIQYF
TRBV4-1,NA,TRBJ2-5,CASSQAGTVQETQYF
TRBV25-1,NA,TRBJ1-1,CASSESRRVRTEAFF
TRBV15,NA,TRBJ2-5,CATSREGLGQETQYF
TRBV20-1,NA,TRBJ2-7,CSVSFTYEQYF
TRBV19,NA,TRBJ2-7,CASSIGAAGSAYEQYF